This is a list of T cell receptor beta chains from one sample in a study of blood T cell repertoires in COVID-19. Assay: immunoSEQ multiplex PCR; the TCRdb copy retains only in-frame clones and omits some. The data hold around 300,000 clones, with approximately 88% observed a single time. Sequencing was performed on peripheral blood. Every receptor here comes from a woman aged 40 to 50 who had recovered from COVID-19. Both conserved end residues are part of each CDR3. A D gene is named only where the DNA matches it firmly. Only some rows state a clone size, as once, few, many or a class for expanded clones.

TRBV30	TRBJ1-4	.	TRBD1	TGTGCCTGGTCGGGACAGGGAGGTGAAAAACTGTTTTTT	CAWSGQGGEKLFF
TRBV5-8	TRBJ2-1	.	TRBD2	TGTGCCAGCAGCGCCCTAGCGGGAGGGCTTCCTGACAATGAGCAGTTCTTC	CASSALAGGLPDNEQFF
TRBV3-1/TRBV3-2	TRBJ2-1	.	.	TGTGCCAGCAGCCAAAGGGGCGACAATGAGCAGTTCTTC	CASSQRGDNEQFF
TRBV28	TRBJ2-2	.	.	TGTGCCAGCAGTGTGGAGGGCCCCACCGGGGAGCTGTTTTTT	CASSVEGPTGELFF
TRBV4-1	TRBJ1-3	.	.	TGCGCCAGCAGCCAAGATGACCCGGGGGGCATAGGAAACACCATATATTTT	CASSQDDPGGIGNTIYF
TRBV2	TRBJ2-3	.	.	TGTGCCAGCAGACAGGGTAGCACAGATACGCAGTATTTT	CASRQGSTDTQYF
TRBV28	TRBJ1-5	once	TRBD1	TGTGCCAGCAGTTTTGCCAGCGACAGGGGATGGGGCAATCAGCCCCAGCATTTT	CASSFASDRGWGNQPQHF
TRBV28	TRBJ2-1	.	TRBD2	TGTGCCAGCAGCGGCACAGGGGGCGGGGGACTAGCGGGAGGGTACAATGAGCAGTTCTTC	CASSGTGGGGLAGGYNEQFF
TRBV30	TRBJ2-1	once	.	TGTGCCTGGAGTGTCGGTGAGCAGTTCTTC	CAWSVGEQFF
TRBV5-1	TRBJ2-1	.	.	TGCGCCAGCAGCTTTGGAGCGGTGGATTTCAATGAGCAGTTCTTC	CASSFGAVDFNEQFF
TRBV19	TRBJ2-7	.	.	TGTGCCAGTAGTATAGTAGGGCAGGGTTCGGTCGAACAGTACTTC	CASSIVGQGSVEQYF
TRBV28	TRBJ1-2	few	.	TGTGCCAGCAGCCCAGGATTCTATGGCTACACCTTC	CASSPGFYGYTF
TRBV9	TRBJ2-3	once	TRBD2	TGTGCCAGCAGCCCGGGACTAGCGTTCCCCGATACGCAGTATTTT	CASSPGLAFPDTQYF
TRBV2	TRBJ2-3	.	.	TGTGCCAGCAGTGAAGCTGCCTACCCCACAGATACGCAGTATTTT	CASSEAAYPTDTQYF
TRBV5-1	TRBJ2-3	.	TRBD2	TGCGCCAGCAGCCAAAGGACTAGCCCCACAGATACGCAGTATTTT	CASSQRTSPTDTQYF
TRBV6-1	TRBJ1-2	.	TRBD1	TGTGCCAGCAGTGAGGGGACAGGGTCATTCTATGGCTACACCTTC	CASSEGTGSFYGYTF
TRBV27	TRBJ2-1	.	.	TGTGCCAGCAGTTTGGTTTACGGAGCGTACAATGAGCAGTTCTTC	CASSLVYGAYNEQFF
TRBV6-5	TRBJ1-1	.	TRBD1	TGTGCCAGCAGCCCGGGACAGGGGGCTAACACTGAAGCTTTCTTT	CASSPGQGANTEAFF
TRBV5-6	TRBJ1-2	.	.	TGTGCCAGCAGCCAGGGTGTATATGGCTACACCTTC	CASSQGVYGYTF
TRBV11-3	TRBJ2-1	.	TRBD2	TGTGCCAGCAGCTTAGCCCTAACTAGCGGGAGAGGGAATGAGCAGTTCTTC	CASSLALTSGRGNEQFF
TRBV9	TRBJ2-1	.	TRBD2	TGTGCCAGCAGCGTAGCACTAGCGAATAGTGAGCAGTTCTTC	CASSVALANSEQFF
TRBV6-5	TRBJ2-7	.	TRBD2	TGTGCCAGCAGGAACGGGGGGGGCTACGAGCAGTACTTC	CASRNGGGYEQYF
TRBV15	TRBJ2-7	.	.	TGTGCCACCAGCAGACCGGGACTGACAGCCTACGAGCAGTACTTC	CATSRPGLTAYEQYF
TRBV19	TRBJ2-3	.	.	TGTGCCAGTACATATACGGGAGAAGGCACAGATACGCAGTATTTT	CASTYTGEGTDTQYF
TRBV12-3/TRBV12-4	TRBJ2-5	once	.	TGTGCCAGCAGTTTGGGCAGGGGTGAGACCCAGTACTTC	CASSLGRGETQYF
TRBV19	TRBJ1-2	few	TRBD1	TGTGCCAGTACCCACACGGTGGGGACAGGGCAGAGCTACACCTTC	CASTHTVGTGQSYTF
TRBV18	TRBJ2-7	.	.	TGTGCCAGCTCACCACCCCATCATTACGAGCAGTACTTC	CASSPPHHYEQYF
TRBV5-1	TRBJ2-2	.	TRBD1	TGCGCCAGCAGGACACAGGGGATCGAAGGGGAGCTGTTTTTT	CASRTQGIEGELFF
TRBV6-5	TRBJ1-2	few	TRBD1	TGTGCCAGCACAGGGACAGGGGAGTGGGATGGCTACACCTTC	CASTGTGEWDGYTF
TRBV19	TRBJ2-2	.	TRBD1	TGTGCCAGTAGGGACAGGACGAACACCGGGGAGCTGTTTTTT	CASRDRTNTGELFF
TRBV29-1	TRBJ1-2	.	.	TGCAGCGCGGCCCGGGCGGGAAACTATGGCTACACCTTC	CSAARAGNYGYTF
TRBV6-1	TRBJ2-6	once	.	TGTGCCAGCAGTGGTTACCGGGACACCGGGGGGACCGGGGCCAACGTCCTGACTTTC	CASSGYRDTGGTGANVLTF
TRBV12-3/TRBV12-4	TRBJ2-5	.	.	TGTGCCAGCACCCCCCCAGGGATAGAGACCCAGTACTTC	CASTPPGIETQYF
TRBV2	TRBJ2-1	.	TRBD2	TGTGCCAGCAGAGGGACTAGCCTCTCGAATGAGCAGTTCTTC	CASRGTSLSNEQFF
TRBV13	TRBJ1-1	.	.	TGTGCCAGCAGCTTAGGGACAGCTCAGGGGGCTTTCTTT	CASSLGTAQGAFF
TRBV10-1	TRBJ2-5	.	TRBD2	TGCGCCAGCAGCCCCGGGACTAGCCTGGAGACCCAGTACTTC	CASSPGTSLETQYF
TRBV7-2	TRBJ2-7	.	TRBD2	TGTGCCAGCAGCCCACGCCTAGCGGGAGGTCCCGAGCAGTACTTC	CASSPRLAGGPEQYF
TRBV3-1/TRBV3-2	TRBJ2-5	.	TRBD2	TGTGCCAGCAGCCGGGACTATCAAGAGACCCAGTACTTC	CASSRDYQETQYF
TRBV6-5	TRBJ2-7	.	TRBD2	TGTGCCAGCAGTTCCCCGGGACTAGCAGGGTACGAGCAGTACTTC	CASSSPGLAGYEQYF
TRBV7-3	TRBJ1-1	.	.	TGTGCCAGCAGCCCCACAGGCCTGAACACTGAAGCTTTCTTT	CASSPTGLNTEAFF
TRBV6-1	TRBJ2-3	.	TRBD2	TGTGCCAGCAGTGACCCTAGCGGGATTAGTGGCACAGATACGCAGTATTTT	CASSDPSGISGTDTQYF
TRBV5-6	TRBJ2-7	.	TRBD2	TGTGCCAGCAGCTTGGTGTCGGCGGGAGGGCCGTCCCACGAGCAGTACTTC	CASSLVSAGGPSHEQYF
TRBV5-6	TRBJ1-2	.	TRBD1	TGTGCCAGCAGCCCCCGGGACAGGATACATGGCTACACCTTC	CASSPRDRIHGYTF
TRBV12-3/TRBV12-4	TRBJ1-2	.	.	TGTGCCAGCAGTTTTGTGACAGGCGGCTACACCTTC	CASSFVTGGYTF
TRBV5-1	TRBJ2-3	.	TRBD1	TGCGCCAGCAGCTTGGAGGGGACAGGGTGGACAGATACGCAGTATTTT	CASSLEGTGWTDTQYF
TRBV5-1	TRBJ2-7	.	.	TGCGCCAGCAGCTTGCCAGGGACTTACGAGCAGTACTTC	CASSLPGTYEQYF
TRBV28	TRBJ2-3	.	TRBD2	TGTGCCAGCAGTCTGGGACTAGCCCCGGAGACAGATACGCAGTATTTT	CASSLGLAPETDTQYF
TRBV5-1	TRBJ2-7	.	.	TGCGCCAGCAGCCGGACAGCCTACGAGCAGTACTTC	CASSRTAYEQYF
TRBV5-1	TRBJ2-1	.	TRBD2	TGCGCCAGCAGCTTGGCTGGACTAGGCGGTTACAATGAGCAGTTCTTC	CASSLAGLGGYNEQFF
TRBV15	TRBJ1-2	.	.	TGTGCCACCAGGGACCCGGTTGGACAGCGTGGCTACACCTTC	CATRDPVGQRGYTF